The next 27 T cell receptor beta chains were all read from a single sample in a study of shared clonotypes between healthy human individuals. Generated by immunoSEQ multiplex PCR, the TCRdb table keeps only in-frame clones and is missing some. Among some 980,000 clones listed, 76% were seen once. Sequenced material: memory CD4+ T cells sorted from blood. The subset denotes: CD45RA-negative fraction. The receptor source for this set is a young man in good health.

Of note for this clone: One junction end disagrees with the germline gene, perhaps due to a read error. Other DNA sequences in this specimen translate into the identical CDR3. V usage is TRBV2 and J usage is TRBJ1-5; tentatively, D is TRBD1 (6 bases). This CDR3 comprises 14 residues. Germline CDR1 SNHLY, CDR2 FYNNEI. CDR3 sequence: CASSGGGGNQPQHF. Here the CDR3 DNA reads TGTGCCAGCAGCGGTGGCGGGGGCAACCAGCCCCAGCATTTT. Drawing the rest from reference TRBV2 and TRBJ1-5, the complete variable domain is EPEVTQTPSHQVTQMGQEVILRCVPISNHLYFYWYRQILGQKVEFLVSFYNNEISEKSEIFDDQFSVERPDGSNFTLKIRSTKLEDSAMYFCASSGGGGNQPQHFGDGTRLSIL.

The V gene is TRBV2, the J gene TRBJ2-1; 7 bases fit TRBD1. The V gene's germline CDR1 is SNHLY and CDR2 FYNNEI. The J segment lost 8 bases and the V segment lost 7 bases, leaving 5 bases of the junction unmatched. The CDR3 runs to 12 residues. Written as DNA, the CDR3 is TGTGCCAGCAAGGCAGGGGGTCATGAGCAGTTCTTC. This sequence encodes CASKAGGHEQFF.

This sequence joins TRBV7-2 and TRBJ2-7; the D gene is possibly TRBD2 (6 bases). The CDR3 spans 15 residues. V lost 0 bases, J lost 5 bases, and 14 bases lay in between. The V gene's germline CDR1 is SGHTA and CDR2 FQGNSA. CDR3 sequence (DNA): TGTGCCAGCAGCTTAGCAGGGACTGGCTGGGACGAGCAGTACTTC. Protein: CASSLAGTGWDEQYF.

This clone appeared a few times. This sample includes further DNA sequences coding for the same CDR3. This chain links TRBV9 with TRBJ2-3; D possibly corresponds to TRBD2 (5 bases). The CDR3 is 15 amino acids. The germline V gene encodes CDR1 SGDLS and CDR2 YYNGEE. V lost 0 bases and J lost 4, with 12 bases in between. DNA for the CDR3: TGTGCCAGCAGCGTAGGAGGGAGAGCGGCAGATACGCAGTATTTT. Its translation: CASSVGGRAADTQYF. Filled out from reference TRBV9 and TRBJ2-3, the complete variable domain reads DSGVTQTPKHLITATGQRVTLRCSPRSGDLSVYWYQQSLDQGLQFLIQYYNGEERAKGNILERFSAQQFPDLHSELNLSSLELGDSALYFCASSVGGRAADTQYFGPGTRLTVL.

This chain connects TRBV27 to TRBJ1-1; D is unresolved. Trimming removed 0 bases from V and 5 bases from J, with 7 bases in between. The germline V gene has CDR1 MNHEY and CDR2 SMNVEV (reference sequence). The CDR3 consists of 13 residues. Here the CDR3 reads CASSLSAGTEAFF. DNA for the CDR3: TGTGCCAGCAGTTTATCTGCCGGGACTGAAGCTTTCTTT.

This CDR3 is CASSPEGTGELFF. The CDR3 region has the DNA TGTGCCAGCAGCCCGGAGGGAACCGGGGAGCTGTTTTTT. J is TRBJ2-2 and V is TRBV7-9; TRBD2 is a possible D gene (6 bases). CDR3 length equals 13 residues. The ends were cut back, 5 bases at V and 5 bases at J, with 9 bases in the middle. In germline, CDR1 is SEHNR, CDR2 FQNEAQ (reference sequence). Together with reference TRBV7-9 and TRBJ2-2, the CDR3 gives the full variable domain: DTGVSQNPRHKITKRGQNVTFRCDPISEHNRLYWYRQTLGQGPEFLTYFQNEAQLEKSRLLSDRFSAERPKGSFSTLEIQRTEQGDSAMYLCASSPEGTGELFFGEGSRLTVL.

The CDR3 here is CATSSPGKGETQYF. CDR3 nucleotide sequence: TGTGCCACCAGCAGCCCCGGAAAGGGCGAGACCCAGTACTTC. This chain uses TRBV15 with TRBJ2-5; D unresolved. The germline V and J ends were trimmed by 3 bases and 5 bases, with 13 bases remaining between them. Germline CDR1 LNHNV, CDR2 YYDKDF (reference sequence). This CDR3 comprises 14 residues.

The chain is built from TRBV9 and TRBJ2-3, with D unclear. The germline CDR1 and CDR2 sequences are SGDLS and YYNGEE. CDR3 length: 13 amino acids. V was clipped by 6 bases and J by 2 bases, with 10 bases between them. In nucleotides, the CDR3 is TGTGCCAGCACCCTAGGGATCACAGATACGCAGTATTTT. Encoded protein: CASTLGITDTQYF.

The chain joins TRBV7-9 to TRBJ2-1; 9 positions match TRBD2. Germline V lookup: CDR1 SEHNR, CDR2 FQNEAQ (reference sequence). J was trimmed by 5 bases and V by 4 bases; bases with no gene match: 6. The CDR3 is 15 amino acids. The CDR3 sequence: CASSSPGLAHNEQFF. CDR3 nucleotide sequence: TGTGCCAGCAGCTCCCCAGGACTAGCGCACAATGAGCAGTTCTTC.

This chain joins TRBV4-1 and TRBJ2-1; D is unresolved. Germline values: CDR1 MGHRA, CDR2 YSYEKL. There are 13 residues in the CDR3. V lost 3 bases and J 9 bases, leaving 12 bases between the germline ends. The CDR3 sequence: CASSQAYRSEQFF. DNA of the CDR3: TGCGCCAGCAGCCAGGCCTACCGGAGTGAGCAGTTCTTC.

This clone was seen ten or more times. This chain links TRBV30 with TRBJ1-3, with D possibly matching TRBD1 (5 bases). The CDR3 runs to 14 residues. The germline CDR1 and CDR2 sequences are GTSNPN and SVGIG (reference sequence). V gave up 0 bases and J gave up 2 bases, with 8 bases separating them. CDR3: CAWSVWGTGNTIYF. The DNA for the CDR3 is TGTGCCTGGAGTGTATGGGGGACTGGAAACACCATATATTTT.

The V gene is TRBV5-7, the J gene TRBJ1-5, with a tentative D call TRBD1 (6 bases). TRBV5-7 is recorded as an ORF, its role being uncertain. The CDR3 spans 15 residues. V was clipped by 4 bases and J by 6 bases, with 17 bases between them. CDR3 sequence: CASSKTRTVRQPQHF. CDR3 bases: TGTGCCAGCAGCAAAACGAGGACAGTCCGTCAGCCCCAGCATTTT.

The CDR3 DNA reads TGTGCCTGGAGTGGGCAGGTGACCGGGGAGCTGTTTTTT. Translating gives CAWSGQVTGELFF. V gene TRBV30 combines with J gene TRBJ2-2; D is unclear. CDR3 length: 13 residues. Germline CDR1 GTSNPN, CDR2 SVGIG (reference sequence). V gave up 1 base and J gave up 5 bases, with 8 bases separating them.

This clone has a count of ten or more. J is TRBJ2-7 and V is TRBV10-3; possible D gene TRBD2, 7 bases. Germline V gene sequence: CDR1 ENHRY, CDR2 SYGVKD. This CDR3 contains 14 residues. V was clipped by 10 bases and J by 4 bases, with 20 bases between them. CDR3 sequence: CASIRGGGIYEQYF. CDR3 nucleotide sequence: TGTGCCAGCATTAGGGGGGGCGGTATTTACGAGCAGTACTTC.

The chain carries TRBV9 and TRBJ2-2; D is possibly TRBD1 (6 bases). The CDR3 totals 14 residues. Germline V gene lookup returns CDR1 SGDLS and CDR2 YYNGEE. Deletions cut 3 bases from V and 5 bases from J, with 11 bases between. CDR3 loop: CASSAGQRTGELFF. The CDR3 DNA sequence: TGTGCCAGCAGCGCCGGACAGAGGACCGGGGAGCTGTTTTTT.

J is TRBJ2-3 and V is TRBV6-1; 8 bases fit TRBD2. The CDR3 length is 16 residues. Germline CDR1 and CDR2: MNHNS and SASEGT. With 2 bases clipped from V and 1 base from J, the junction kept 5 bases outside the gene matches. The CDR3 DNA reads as TGTGCCAGCAGTGAATGGAACGGGGGGGGCACAGATACGCAGTATTTT. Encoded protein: CASSEWNGGGTDTQYF.

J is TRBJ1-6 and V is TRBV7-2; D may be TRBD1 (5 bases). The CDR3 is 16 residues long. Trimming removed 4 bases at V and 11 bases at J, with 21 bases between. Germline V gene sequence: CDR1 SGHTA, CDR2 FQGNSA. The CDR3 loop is CASSSGFTGPKPPLHF. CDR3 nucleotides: TGTGCCAGCAGCTCCGGATTTACAGGACCCAAGCCACCCCTCCACTTT.

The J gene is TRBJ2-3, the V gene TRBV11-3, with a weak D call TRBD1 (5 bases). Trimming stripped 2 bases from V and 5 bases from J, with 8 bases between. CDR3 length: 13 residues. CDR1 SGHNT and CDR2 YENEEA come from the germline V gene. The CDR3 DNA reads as TGTGCCAGCAGCTTAAACCAGGGAGATACGCAGTATTTT. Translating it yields CASSLNQGDTQYF.

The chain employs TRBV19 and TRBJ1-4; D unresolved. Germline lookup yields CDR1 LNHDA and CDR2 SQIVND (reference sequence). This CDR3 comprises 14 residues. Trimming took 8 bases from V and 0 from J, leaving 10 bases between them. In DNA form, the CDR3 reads TGTGCCAGTGGGCCAGCCGCAACTAATGAAAAACTGTTTTTT. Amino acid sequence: CASGPAATNEKLFF.

The CDR3 coding sequence is TGTGCCAGCAGCTTAGAGGGGACAGCCTATGGCTACACCTTC. Amino acids: CASSLEGTAYGYTF. The V call is TRBV7-9, the J call TRBJ1-2; 7 bases are shared with TRBD1. The CDR3 runs 14 residues. J gave up 4 bases and V 1 base, and 3 bases lay outside the gene matches. Germline V gene lookup returns CDR1 SEHNR and CDR2 FQNEAQ (reference sequence).

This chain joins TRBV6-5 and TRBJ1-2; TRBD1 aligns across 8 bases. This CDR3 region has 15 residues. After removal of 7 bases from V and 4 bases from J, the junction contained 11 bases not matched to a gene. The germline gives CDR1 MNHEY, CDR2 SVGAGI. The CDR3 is CASTQGAAGGYGYTF. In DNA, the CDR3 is TGTGCCAGCACCCAGGGGGCTGCGGGGGGCTATGGCTACACCTTC.

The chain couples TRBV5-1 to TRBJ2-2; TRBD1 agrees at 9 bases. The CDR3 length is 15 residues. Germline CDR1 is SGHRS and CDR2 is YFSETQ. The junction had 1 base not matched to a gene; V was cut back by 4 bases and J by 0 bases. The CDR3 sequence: CASSRDRANTGELFF. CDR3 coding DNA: TGCGCCAGCAGCCGGGACAGGGCGAACACCGGGGAGCTGTTTTTT.

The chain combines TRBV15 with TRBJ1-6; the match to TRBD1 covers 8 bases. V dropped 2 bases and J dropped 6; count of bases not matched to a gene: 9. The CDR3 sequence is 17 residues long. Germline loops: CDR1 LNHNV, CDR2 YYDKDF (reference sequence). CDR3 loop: CATSRRGQAQINSPLHF. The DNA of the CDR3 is TGTGCCACCAGCAGAAGGGGACAGGCCCAAATTAATTCACCCCTCCACTTT.

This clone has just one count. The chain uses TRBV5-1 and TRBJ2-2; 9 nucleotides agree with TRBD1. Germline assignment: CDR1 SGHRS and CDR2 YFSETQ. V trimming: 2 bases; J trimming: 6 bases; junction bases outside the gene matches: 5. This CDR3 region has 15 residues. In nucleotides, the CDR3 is TGCGCCAGCAGCTTCACACAGGGGGCACCCGGGGAGCTGTTTTTT. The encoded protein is CASSFTQGAPGELFF.

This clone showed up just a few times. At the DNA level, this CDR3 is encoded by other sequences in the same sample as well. The CDR3 region is CASSFSTDTQYF. The CDR3 DNA reads TGTGCCAGCAGCTTTTCCACAGATACGCAGTATTTT. The gene calls are TRBV5-6 and TRBJ2-3; no definite D call. Germline V gives CDR1 SGHDT, CDR2 YYEEEE. The CDR3 spans 12 residues. V shed 2 bases and J shed 2 bases, with 3 bases lying between them.

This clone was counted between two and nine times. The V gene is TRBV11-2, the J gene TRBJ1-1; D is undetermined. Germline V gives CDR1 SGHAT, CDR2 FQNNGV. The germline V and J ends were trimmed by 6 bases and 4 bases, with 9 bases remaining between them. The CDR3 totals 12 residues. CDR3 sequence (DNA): TGTGCCAGCAGGGGTGACGGCACTGAAGCTTTCTTT. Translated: CASRGDGTEAFF.

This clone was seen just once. The CDR3 protein is CASSPVTSGDHNEQFF. The CDR3 DNA is TGTGCCAGCTCACCGGTGACTAGCGGGGACCACAATGAGCAGTTCTTC. The V call is TRBV18, the J call TRBJ2-1; 11 bases match TRBD2. The CDR3 sequence is 16 residues long. V trimming: 3 bases; J trimming: 5 bases; junction bases outside the gene matches: 6. The germline V gene encodes CDR1 KGHSH and CDR2 LQKENI.